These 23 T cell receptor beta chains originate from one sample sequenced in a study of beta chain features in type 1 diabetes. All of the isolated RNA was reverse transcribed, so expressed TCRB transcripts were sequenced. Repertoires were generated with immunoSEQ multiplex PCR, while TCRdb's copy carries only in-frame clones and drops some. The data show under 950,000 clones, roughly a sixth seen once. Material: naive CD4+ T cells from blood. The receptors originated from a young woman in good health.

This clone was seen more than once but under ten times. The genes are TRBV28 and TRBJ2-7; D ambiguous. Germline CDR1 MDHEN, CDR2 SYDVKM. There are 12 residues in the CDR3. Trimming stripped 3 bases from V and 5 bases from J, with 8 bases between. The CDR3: CASSLLSHEQYF. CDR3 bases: TGTGCCAGCAGTTTGCTTTCACACGAGCAGTACTTC.

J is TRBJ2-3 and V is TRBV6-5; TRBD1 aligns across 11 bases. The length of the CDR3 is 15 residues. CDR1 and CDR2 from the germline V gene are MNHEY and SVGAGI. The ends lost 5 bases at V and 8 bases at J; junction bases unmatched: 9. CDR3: CASSKWTGGSGTQYF. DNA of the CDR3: TGTGCCAGCAGTAAATGGACAGGGGGCAGCGGTACGCAGTATTTT.

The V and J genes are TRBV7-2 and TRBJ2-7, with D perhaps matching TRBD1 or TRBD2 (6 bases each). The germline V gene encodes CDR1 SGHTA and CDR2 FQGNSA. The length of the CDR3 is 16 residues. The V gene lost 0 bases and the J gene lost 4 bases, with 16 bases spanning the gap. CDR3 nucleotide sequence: TGTGCCAGCAGCTTAGCTGGGGGGCGAGGTGGATACGAGCAGTACTTC. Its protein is CASSLAGGRGGYEQYF.

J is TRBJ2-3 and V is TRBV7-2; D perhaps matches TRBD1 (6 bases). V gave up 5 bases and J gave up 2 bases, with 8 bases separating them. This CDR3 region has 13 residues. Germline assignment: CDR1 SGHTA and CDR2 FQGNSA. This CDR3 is CASSTGNTDTQYF. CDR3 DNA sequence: TGTGCCAGCAGCACAGGGAACACAGATACGCAGTATTTT.

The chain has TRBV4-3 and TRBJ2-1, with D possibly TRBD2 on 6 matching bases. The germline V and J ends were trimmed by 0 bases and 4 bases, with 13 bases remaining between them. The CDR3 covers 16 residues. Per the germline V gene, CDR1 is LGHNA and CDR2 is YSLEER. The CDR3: CASSQDPSGLYNEQFF. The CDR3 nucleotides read TGCGCCAGCAGCCAAGATCCCTCGGGACTTTACAATGAGCAGTTCTTC.

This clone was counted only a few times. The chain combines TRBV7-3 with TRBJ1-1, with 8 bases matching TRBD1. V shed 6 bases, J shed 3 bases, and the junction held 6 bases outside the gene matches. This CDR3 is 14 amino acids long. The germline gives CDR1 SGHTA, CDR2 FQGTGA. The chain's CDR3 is CASRKDREDTEAFF. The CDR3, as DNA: TGTGCCAGCAGAAAGGACAGGGAAGACACTGAAGCTTTCTTT.

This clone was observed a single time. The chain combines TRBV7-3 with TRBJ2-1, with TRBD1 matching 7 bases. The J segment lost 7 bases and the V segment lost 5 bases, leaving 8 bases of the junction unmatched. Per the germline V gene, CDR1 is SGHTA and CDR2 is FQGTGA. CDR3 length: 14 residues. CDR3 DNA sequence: TGTGCCAGCAGCCAAGACAGGGTGGTTAATGAGCAGTTCTTC. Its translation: CASSQDRVVNEQFF.

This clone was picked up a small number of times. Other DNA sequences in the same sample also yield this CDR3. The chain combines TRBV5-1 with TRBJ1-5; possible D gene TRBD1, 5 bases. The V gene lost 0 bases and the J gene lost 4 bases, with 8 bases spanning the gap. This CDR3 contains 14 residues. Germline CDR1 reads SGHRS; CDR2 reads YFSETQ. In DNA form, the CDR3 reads TGCGCCAGCAGCTTGGTTCCAGGGAATCAGCCCCAGCATTTT. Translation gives CASSLVPGNQPQHF.

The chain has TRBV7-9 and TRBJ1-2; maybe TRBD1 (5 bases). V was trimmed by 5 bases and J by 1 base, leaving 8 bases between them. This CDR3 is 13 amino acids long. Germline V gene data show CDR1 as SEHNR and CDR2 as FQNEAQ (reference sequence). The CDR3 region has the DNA TGTGCCAGCAGCGCCCAGGGTAACTATGGCTACACCTTC. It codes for CASSAQGNYGYTF. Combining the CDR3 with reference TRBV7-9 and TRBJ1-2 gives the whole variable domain DTGVSQNPRHKITKRGQNVTFRCDPISEHNRLYWYRQTLGQGPEFLTYFQNEAQLEKSRLLSDRFSAERPKGSFSTLEIQRTEQGDSAMYLCASSAQGNYGYTFGSGTRLTVV.

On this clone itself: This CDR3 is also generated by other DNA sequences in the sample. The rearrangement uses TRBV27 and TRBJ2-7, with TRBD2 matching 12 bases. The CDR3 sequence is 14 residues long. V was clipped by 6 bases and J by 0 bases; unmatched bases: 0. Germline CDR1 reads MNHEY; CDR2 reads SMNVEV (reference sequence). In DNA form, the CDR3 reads TGTGCCAGCAGGACTAGCGGGAGCTCCTACGAGCAGTACTTC. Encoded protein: CASRTSGSSYEQYF.

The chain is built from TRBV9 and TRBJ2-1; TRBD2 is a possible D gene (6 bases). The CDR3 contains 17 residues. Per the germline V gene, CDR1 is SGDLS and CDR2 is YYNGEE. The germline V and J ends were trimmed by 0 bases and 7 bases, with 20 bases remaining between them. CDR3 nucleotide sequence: TGTGCCAGCAGCGTAGGACTTCGTCTAGCGTTAACGAATGAGCAGTTCTTC. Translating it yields CASSVGLRLALTNEQFF.

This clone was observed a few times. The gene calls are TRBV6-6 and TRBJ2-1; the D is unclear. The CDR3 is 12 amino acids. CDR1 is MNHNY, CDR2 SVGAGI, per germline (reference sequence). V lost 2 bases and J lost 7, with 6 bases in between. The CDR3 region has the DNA TGTGCCAGCAGTTACGATTGGAATGAGCAGTTCTTC. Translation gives CASSYDWNEQFF.

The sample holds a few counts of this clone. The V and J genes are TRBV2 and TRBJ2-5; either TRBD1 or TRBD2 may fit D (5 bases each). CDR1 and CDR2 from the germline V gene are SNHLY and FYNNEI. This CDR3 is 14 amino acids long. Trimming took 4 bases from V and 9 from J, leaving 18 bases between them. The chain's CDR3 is CASSVGQGRSSQYF. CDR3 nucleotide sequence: TGTGCCAGCAGTGTAGGGCAGGGACGGTCGTCCCAGTACTTC.

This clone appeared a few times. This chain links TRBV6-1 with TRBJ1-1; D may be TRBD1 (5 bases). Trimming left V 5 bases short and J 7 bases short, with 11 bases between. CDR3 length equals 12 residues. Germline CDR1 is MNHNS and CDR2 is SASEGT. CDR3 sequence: CASSMARDEAFF. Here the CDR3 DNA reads TGTGCCAGCAGTATGGCCAGGGATGAAGCTTTCTTT.

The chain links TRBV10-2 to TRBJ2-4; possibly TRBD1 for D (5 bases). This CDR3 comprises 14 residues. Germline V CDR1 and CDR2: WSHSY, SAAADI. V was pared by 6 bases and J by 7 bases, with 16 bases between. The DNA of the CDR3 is TGCGCCAGCAGCGTCCAGGGTACCCCCAACATTCAGTACTTC. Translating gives CASSVQGTPNIQYF.

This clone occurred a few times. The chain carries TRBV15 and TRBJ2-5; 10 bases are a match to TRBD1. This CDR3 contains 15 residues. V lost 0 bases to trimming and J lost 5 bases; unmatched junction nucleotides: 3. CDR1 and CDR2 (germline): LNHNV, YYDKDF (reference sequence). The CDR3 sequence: CATSRDQGQGETQYF. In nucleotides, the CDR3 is TGTGCCACCAGCAGAGATCAGGGACAGGGGGAGACCCAGTACTTC.

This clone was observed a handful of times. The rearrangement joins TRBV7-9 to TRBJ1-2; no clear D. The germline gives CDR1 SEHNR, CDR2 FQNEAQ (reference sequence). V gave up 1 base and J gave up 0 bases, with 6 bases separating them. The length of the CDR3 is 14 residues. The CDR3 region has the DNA TGTGCCAGCAGCTTAGAGGGCCCTAACTATGGCTACACCTTC. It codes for CASSLEGPNYGYTF.

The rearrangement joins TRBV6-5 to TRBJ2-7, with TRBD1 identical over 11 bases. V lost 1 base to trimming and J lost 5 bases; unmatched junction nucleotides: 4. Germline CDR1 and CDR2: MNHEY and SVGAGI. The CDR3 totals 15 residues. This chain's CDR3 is CASSYFGQGAHEQYF. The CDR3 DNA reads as TGTGCCAGCAGTTACTTTGGACAGGGGGCTCACGAGCAGTACTTC.

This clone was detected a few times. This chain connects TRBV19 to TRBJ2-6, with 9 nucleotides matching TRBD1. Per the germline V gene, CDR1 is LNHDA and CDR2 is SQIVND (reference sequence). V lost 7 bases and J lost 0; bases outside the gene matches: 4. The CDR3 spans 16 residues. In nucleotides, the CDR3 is TGTGCCAGTAAGGACAGGGGACGCTCTGGGGCCAACGTCCTGACTTTC. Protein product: CASKDRGRSGANVLTF.

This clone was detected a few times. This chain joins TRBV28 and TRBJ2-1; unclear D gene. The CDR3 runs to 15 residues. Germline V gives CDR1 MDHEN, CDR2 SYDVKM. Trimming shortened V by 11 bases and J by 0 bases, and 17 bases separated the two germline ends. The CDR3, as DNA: TGTGCCCACAAACGGCCGGAGCGCTCCTACAATGAGCAGTTCTTC. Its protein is CAHKRPERSYNEQFF.

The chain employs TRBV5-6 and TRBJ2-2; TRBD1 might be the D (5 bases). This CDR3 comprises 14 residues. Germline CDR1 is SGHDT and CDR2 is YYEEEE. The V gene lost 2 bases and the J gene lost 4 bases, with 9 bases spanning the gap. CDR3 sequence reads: CASSLRGGTGELFF. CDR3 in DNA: TGTGCCAGCAGCTTAAGGGGTGGCACCGGGGAGCTGTTTTTT.

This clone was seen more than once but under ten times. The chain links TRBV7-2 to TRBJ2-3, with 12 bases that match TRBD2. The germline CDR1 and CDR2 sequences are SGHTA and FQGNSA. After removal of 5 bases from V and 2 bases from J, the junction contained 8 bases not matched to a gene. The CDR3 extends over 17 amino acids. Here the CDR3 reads CASSPRLAGGFTDTQYF. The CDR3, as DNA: TGTGCCAGCAGCCCAAGGCTAGCGGGAGGGTTCACAGATACGCAGTATTTT. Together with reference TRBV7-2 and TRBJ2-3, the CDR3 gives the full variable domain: GAGVSQSPSNKVTEKGKDVELRCDPISGHTALYWYRQSLGQGLEFLIYFQGNSAPDKSGLPSDRFSAERTGGSVSTLTIQRTQQEDSAVYLCASSPRLAGGFTDTQYFGPGTRLTVL.

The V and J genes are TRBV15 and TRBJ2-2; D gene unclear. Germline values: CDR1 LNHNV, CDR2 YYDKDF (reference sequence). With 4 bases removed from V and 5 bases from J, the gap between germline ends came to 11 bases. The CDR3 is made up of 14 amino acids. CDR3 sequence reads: CATSITSSTGELFF. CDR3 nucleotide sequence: TGTGCCACCAGCATTACCTCTTCTACCGGGGAGCTGTTTTTT.